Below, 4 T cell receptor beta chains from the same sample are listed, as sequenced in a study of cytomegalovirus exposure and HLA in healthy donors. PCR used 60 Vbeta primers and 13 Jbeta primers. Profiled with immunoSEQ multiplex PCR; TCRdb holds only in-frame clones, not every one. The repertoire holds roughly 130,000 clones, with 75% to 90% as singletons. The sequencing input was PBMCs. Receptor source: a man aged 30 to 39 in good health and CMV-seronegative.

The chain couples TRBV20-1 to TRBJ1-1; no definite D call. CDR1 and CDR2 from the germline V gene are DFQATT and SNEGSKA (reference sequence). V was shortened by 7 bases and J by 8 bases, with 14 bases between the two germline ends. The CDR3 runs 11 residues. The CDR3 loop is CSEVNREEAFF. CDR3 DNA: TGCAGTGAAGTGAACCGGGAGGAAGCTTTCTTT.

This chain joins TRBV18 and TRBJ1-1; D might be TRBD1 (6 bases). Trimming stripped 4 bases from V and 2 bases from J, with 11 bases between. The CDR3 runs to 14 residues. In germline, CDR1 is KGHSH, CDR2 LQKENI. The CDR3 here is CASSRGPVNTEAFF. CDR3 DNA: TGTGCCAGCTCACGGGGGCCTGTTAACACTGAAGCTTTCTTT.

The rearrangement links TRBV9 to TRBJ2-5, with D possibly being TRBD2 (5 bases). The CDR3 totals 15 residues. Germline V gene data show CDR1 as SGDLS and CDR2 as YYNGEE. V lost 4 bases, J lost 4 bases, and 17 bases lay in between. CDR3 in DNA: TGTGCCAGCAGCCCCCGAGGAGTCGGAGGAGAGACCCAGTACTTC. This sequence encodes CASSPRGVGGETQYF.

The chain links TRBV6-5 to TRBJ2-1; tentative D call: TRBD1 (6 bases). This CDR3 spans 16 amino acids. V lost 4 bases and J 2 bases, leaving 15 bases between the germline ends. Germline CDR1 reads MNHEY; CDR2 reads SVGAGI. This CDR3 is CASSSTAGATYNEQFF. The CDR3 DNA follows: TGTGCCAGCAGTTCCACGGCAGGGGCAACCTACAATGAGCAGTTCTTC.